These 9 T cell receptor beta chains were all obtained from the same sample, sequenced in a study of control samples from healthy donors and cancer patients (dated by TCRdb to the early 2020s). Receptor libraries were prepared by the immunoSEQ multiplex PCR assay. Imported from immuneACCESS, the table was reduced by TCRdb to in-frame sequences with V and J called. These copies leave out some clones; in studies compared against another copy, an unresolved V gene accounts for under half, and the cause of the remainder is not known. Present in this sample are around 80,000 clones, 91% of which were seen just once. The top ten constitute 15% to 20% of the sample. Sequenced input: blood. The receptors were gathered from a man aged 50 to 59 in good health.

The V and J genes are TRBV5-4 and TRBJ2-7; D is unclear. Germline assignment: CDR1 SGHNT and CDR2 YYREEE (reference sequence). The V end lost 4 bases, the J end lost 1 base, and 9 bases lay between the germline ends. The CDR3 extends over 13 amino acids. The CDR3 here is CASSHQQSYEQYF. The CDR3 region has the DNA TGTGCCAGCAGCCACCAACAGTCCTACGAGCAGTACTTC.

This chain joins TRBV18 and TRBJ1-1, with TRBD1 as a possible D gene (5 bases). V lost 2 bases, J lost 2 bases, and 6 bases lay in between. The CDR3 sequence is 13 residues long. Germline V gives CDR1 KGHSH, CDR2 LQKENI. The CDR3 DNA reads as TGTGCCAGCTCACCAGGGGGAAACACTGAAGCTTTCTTT. Amino acid sequence: CASSPGGNTEAFF.

This sequence joins TRBV7-9 and TRBJ1-2, with D maybe TRBD1 (6 bases). The V end lost 2 bases, the J end lost 8 bases, and 15 bases lay between the germline ends. Germline values: CDR1 SEHNR, CDR2 FQNEAQ (reference sequence). The CDR3 spans 14 residues. In DNA form, the CDR3 reads TGTGCCAGCAGCTTATTGACAGGTTTGGAAGGCTACACCTTC. Amino acids: CASSLLTGLEGYTF.

The chain has TRBV11-2 and TRBJ1-4, with D uncertain. The CDR3 consists of 14 residues. CDR1 SGHAT and CDR2 FQNNGV come from the germline V gene. Trimming removed 4 bases from V and 8 bases from J, with 14 bases in between. This CDR3 is CASSWEGREEKLFF. The CDR3 nucleotides are TGTGCCAGCAGCTGGGAAGGGAGGGAAGAAAAACTGTTTTTT.

The rearrangement links TRBV7-9 to TRBJ2-3, with 8 nucleotides matching TRBD2. CDR1 and CDR2 from the germline V gene are SEHNR and FQNEAQ (reference sequence). With 3 bases clipped from V and 6 bases from J, the junction kept 8 bases outside the gene matches. The CDR3 sequence is 15 residues long. CDR3 sequence reads: CASSFSGGSSDTQYF. The CDR3 nucleotides read TGTGCCAGCAGCTTCTCGGGGGGGTCCTCGGATACGCAGTATTTT. The variable domain in full, with the rest retrieved from reference TRBV7-9 and TRBJ2-3, is DTGVSQNPRHKITKRGQNVTFRCDPISEHNRLYWYRQTLGQGPEFLTYFQNEAQLEKSRLLSDRFSAERPKGSFSTLEIQRTEQGDSAMYLCASSFSGGSSDTQYFGPGTRLTVL.

The chain combines TRBV9 with TRBJ1-3; D gene uncertain. The ends were cut back, 5 bases at V and 4 bases at J, with 4 bases in the middle. The CDR3 extends over 11 amino acids. Germline CDR1 reads SGDLS; CDR2 reads YYNGEE. The CDR3 DNA reads TGTGCCAGCAGGGAGGGAAACACCATATATTTT. As protein: CASREGNTIYF.

The V call is TRBV19, the J call TRBJ2-1, with D unclear. Trimming removed 6 bases from V and 7 bases from J, with 7 bases in between. The germline V gene has CDR1 LNHDA and CDR2 SQIVND (reference sequence). CDR3 length: 11 amino acids. The CDR3 reads CASRERNEQFF. Here the CDR3 DNA reads TGTGCCAGTAGAGAGCGTAATGAGCAGTTCTTC.

This clone turned up a few times. The V call is TRBV29-1, the J call TRBJ1-5; 7 positions match TRBD1. With V trimmed by 7 bases and J by 3 bases, 3 bases remained unmatched. Looked up from germline, CDR1 is SQVTM and CDR2 is ANQGSEA. CDR3 length equals 12 residues. CDR3 DNA: TGCAGCGCACAGGGGCTCAATCAGCCCCAGCATTTT. Translation: CSAQGLNQPQHF.

The chain links TRBV11-2 to TRBJ1-2, with no clear D. The CDR3 loop spans 14 amino acids. The germline V gene encodes CDR1 SGHAT and CDR2 FQNNGV. Trimming removed 6 bases from V and 3 bases from J, with 14 bases in between. This CDR3 reads CASRSPTGDYGYTF. In DNA, the CDR3 is TGTGCCAGCAGATCCCCCACTGGGGACTATGGCTACACCTTC. The whole variable domain, remainder taken from reference TRBV11-2 and TRBJ1-2, is EAGVAQSPRYKIIEKRQSVAFWCNPISGHATLYWYQQILGQGPKLLIQFQNNGVVDDSQLPKDRFSAERLKGVDSTLKIQPAKLEDSAVYLCASRSPTGDYGYTFGSGTRLTVV.